Shown below are 5 T cell receptor beta chains from a single sample sequenced in a study of blood T cell repertoires in COVID-19. Data came from immunoSEQ multiplex PCR; TCRdb stores just in-frame clones and leaves some out. The data hold about 120,000 clones, with 85% observed a single time. Material for sequencing was peripheral blood. The receptors shown here come from a man aged 40-50 years with acute or convalescent COVID-19.

The chain joins TRBV3-1 (or the pseudogene TRBV3-2) to TRBJ1-6; 7 positions match TRBD1. CDR1 LGHDT and CDR2 YNNKEL come from the germline V gene (reference sequence). Germline trimming cut 6 bases from V and 5 bases from J; bases unmatched to any gene: 4. This CDR3 contains 14 residues. The chain's CDR3 is CASSTGQHNSPLHF. CDR3 nucleotides: TGTGCCAGCAGTACGGGACAGCATAATTCACCCCTCCACTTT.

The V and J genes are TRBV5-1 and TRBJ1-1; 9 bases line up with TRBD1. This CDR3 is built from 15 residues. Trimming removed 0 bases from V and 4 bases from J; junction bases left unmatched: 4. Germline lookup yields CDR1 SGHRS and CDR2 YFSETQ. CDR3 loop: CASSLVGQGITEAFF. CDR3 DNA sequence: TGCGCCAGCAGCTTGGTGGGACAGGGCATCACTGAAGCTTTCTTT.

The chain employs TRBV7-3 and TRBJ2-3; 7 bases align to TRBD1. Germline assignment: CDR1 SGHTA and CDR2 FQGTGA. CDR3 length: 16 amino acids. The V segment lost 1 base and the J segment 0 bases; nucleotides outside the gene matches: 4. CDR3 sequence: CASSLRGQSSTDTQYF. The CDR3 region has the DNA TGTGCCAGCAGCTTAAGGGGACAGTCTAGCACAGATACGCAGTATTTT.

This clone has just one count. This chain joins TRBV6-5 and TRBJ2-3; D is perhaps TRBD2 (6 bases). V gave up 6 bases and J gave up 0 bases, with 10 bases separating them. The germline gives CDR1 MNHEY, CDR2 SVGAGI. This CDR3 has 14 amino acids. The CDR3 here is CASSPGLSTDTQYF. In DNA form, the CDR3 reads TGTGCCAGCAGCCCGGGACTTAGCACAGATACGCAGTATTTT.

The chain links TRBV7-3 to TRBJ2-3, with D unclear. The CDR3 has 14 residues. Germline CDR1 SGHTA, CDR2 FQGTGA. V lost 2 bases and J lost 4, with 10 bases in between. The chain's CDR3 is CASSLLGTADTQYF. CDR3 bases: TGTGCCAGCAGCTTACTAGGCACGGCAGATACGCAGTATTTT.